This T cell receptor (beta chain) was found in a study of cytomegalovirus exposure and HLA in healthy donors. Study-wide points: Indistinguishability led to the exclusion of some V segments, TRBV6-2 and TRBV6-3 included. TCR beta chains numbering some 160 were designated cytomegalovirus-associated.

Primers for the PCR totalled 60 Vbeta and 13 Jbeta. Sequencing used immunoSEQ multiplex PCR; TCRdb keeps in-frame clones, though not all of them. The sample lists roughly 190,000 clones; more than 65% were seen once. CDR3 length: 15 amino acids. Per the germline V gene, CDR1 is SGHRS and CDR2 is YFSETQ. After removal of 0 bases from V and 7 bases from J, the junction contained 3 bases not matched to a gene. Comment on this clone: As yet, its antigen is unknown.

Sequencing was done on a sample of PBMCs. The clonotype was recovered from a man aged 50-60 years in good health and CMV-seronegative. The chain employs TRBV5-1 and TRBJ2-7; 14 bases match TRBD2. The CDR3 region has the DNA TGCGCCAGCAGCTTGGGGACTAGCGGGGGGAGGGAGCAGTACTTC. Translating gives CASSLGTSGGREQYF.